A single T cell receptor beta chain is shown here with its context. This entry is derived from a study of circulating and synovial CD4+ cells in juvenile arthritis. Using immunoSEQ multiplex PCR, the repertoire was profiled, and TCRdb retains in-frame clones only, with some absent. The sample has 30,000 to 40,000 clones, 95% to 96% seen once. The receptor's source is a human donor with juvenile idiopathic arthritis. The specimen was CD4+ T cells from blood.

This CDR3 is CASTRTITDTQYF. CDR3 sequence (DNA): TGTGCCAGCACCAGGACTATAACAGATACGCAGTATTTT. J is TRBJ2-3 and V is TRBV6-5, with D perhaps TRBD2 (6 bases). Trimming pared 7 bases from V and 3 bases from J, leaving 11 bases between. Germline CDR1 reads MNHEY; CDR2 reads SVGAGI. The CDR3 sequence is 13 residues long.